A few counts support the clone carrying this T cell receptor (beta chain). What it binds is unknown. This entry comes from a study of T cell repertoires in cytomegalovirus infection. About the study: Both a matching HLA type and CMV infection were indicated by public TCR beta signatures.

The germline V gene encodes CDR1 SQVTM and CDR2 ANQGSEA. V lost 2 bases to trimming and J lost 2 bases; unmatched junction nucleotides: 5. CDR3 length: 15 amino acids. Study-wide findings and caveats: HLA-C-restricted, CMV-specific TCR beta clonotypes were dominant ex vivo. Frequencies of public TCR beta families were cumulated, and this identified carriers of CMV plus the relevant HLA.

TCRdb itself ran the reads through MiXCR, one entry per CDR3 protein. The sample yields some 300,000 distinct CDR3 sequences, roughly 13% seen once. The TCR comes from a human donor in good health (CMV status not recorded). Some clones in this sample may be carry-over from other donors' samples. Sequencing used PBMCs. The V and J genes are TRBV29-1 and TRBJ2-7, with TRBD2 identical over 11 bases. The CDR3 coding sequence is TGCAGCGTTGAAAGGGGGACTAGCGGCACCTACGAGCAGTACTTC. Translated: CSVERGTSGTYEQYF.